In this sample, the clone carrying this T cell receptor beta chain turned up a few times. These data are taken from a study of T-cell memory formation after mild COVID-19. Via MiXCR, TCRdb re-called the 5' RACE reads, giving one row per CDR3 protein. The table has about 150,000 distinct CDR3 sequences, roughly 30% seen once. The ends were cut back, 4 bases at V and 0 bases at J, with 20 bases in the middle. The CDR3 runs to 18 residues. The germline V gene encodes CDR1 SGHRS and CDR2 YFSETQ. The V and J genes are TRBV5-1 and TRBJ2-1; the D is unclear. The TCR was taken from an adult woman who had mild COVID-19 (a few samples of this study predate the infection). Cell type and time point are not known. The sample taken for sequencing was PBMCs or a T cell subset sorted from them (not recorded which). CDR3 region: CASSRLSLGSSSYNEQFF. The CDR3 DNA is TGCGCCAGCAGCCGTCTCTCTCTAGGGTCTAGCTCCTACAATGAGCAGTTCTTC.